This entry concerns a single TCR beta chain. Its target is not known. Breast cancer patients provided tissue from their axillary draining lymph nodes. The sample originates from a study of breast tumors, draining lymph nodes, adjacent tissues. Overall study results and limits: Tumor T cell lymph node origin was a supported hypothesis, not proven. Tumor repertoires ranked between lymph nodes and nontumor tissue in diversity, with V and J gene preferences. The data were judged consistent with most tumor T cells coming from lymph node and expanding in tumor. Tumor and nontumor repertoires were significantly more similar in luminal-like than in basal-like breast cancer.

A single record per CDR3 protein comes from TCRdb applying MiXCR to the multiplex PCR reads. The sample gives under 250,000 distinct CDR3 sequences, roughly 30% of which show up once; just over 1.4% is in the top ten. Germline V gene data show CDR1 as SGHVS and CDR2 as FQNEAQ. Trimming pared 0 bases from V and 9 bases from J, leaving 14 bases between. The CDR3 is made up of 14 amino acids. This receptor was taken from a female donor with breast cancer. Some clones in this sample may be carry-over from other donors' samples. Sequencing was done on a sample of axillary lymph node tissue. The chain is built from TRBV7-8 and TRBJ2-5; D ambiguous. The CDR3 here is CASSLAGSNQPQYF. CDR3 nucleotides: TGTGCCAGCAGCTTAGCGGGAAGCAATCAGCCCCAGTACTTC.